Below, one T cell receptor (beta chain) is given with its context. V dropped 6 bases and J dropped 4; count of bases not matched to a gene: 10. The CDR3 totals 17 residues. TCRdb reprocessed the RT-PCR reads via MiXCR and lists one record per CDR3 protein. The sample shows 550,000 to 750,000 distinct CDR3 sequences, 12% to 15% of them seen only once. The sequence was obtained from a female donor in good health, serving as a healthy control. The source material was memory CD4+ T cells from blood. The gene calls are TRBV12-3 or TRBV12-4 and TRBJ2-2; 11 bases line up with TRBD2. The CDR3 region is CASSPLLGTSGTGELFF. The CDR3, as DNA: TGTGCCAGCAGCCCGCTCCTCGGGACTAGCGGCACCGGGGAGCTGTTTTTT.